This T cell receptor (beta chain) emerged from a study of blood T cell repertoires in COVID-19. In the study overall: Material from acute and convalescent COVID-19 was sourced from the United States, Italy and Spain.

This CDR3 contains 13 residues. The germline V and J ends were trimmed by 6 bases and 6 bases, with 14 bases remaining between them. Germline assignment: CDR1 LGHNA and CDR2 YSLEER. Per the study methods: Nucleated cell counts were estimated from reference gene primer amplification. Measured with immunoSEQ multiplex PCR; TCRdb has only the in-frame clones, and not every one. The V and J calls and clone size come from that table; D and trimming were worked out from the DNA. The table lists roughly 180,000 clones, around 85% of them singletons. This sequence was found in an elderly man with COVID-19, enrolled during active disease. The material sequenced was peripheral blood. The rearrangement joins TRBV4-3 to TRBJ1-2, with D unresolved. CDR3: CASSQNLVDGYTF. In nucleotides, the CDR3 is TGCGCCAGCAGTCAGAATTTGGTCGATGGCTACACCTTC.